This record looks at one T cell receptor (beta chain) sequence and its context. These data originate in a study of blood T cell repertoires in COVID-19. TCRdb keeps only in-frame clones here, not all; method: immunoSEQ multiplex PCR. The repertoire holds 200,000 to 250,000 clones, around 80% seen once, with around 5.1% in the top ten. The specimen sequenced was peripheral blood. This receptor was taken from a woman aged 70-85 years with acute or convalescent COVID-19.

The CDR3 reads CASSVQGALSETQYF. Here the CDR3 DNA reads TGTGCCAGCAGCGTACAGGGGGCGCTTTCTGAAACCCAGTACTTC. The gene calls are TRBV11-2 and TRBJ2-5; 9 positions agree with TRBD1. Losses at the gene ends were 5 bases for V and 8 bases for J; bases not matched to a gene: 12. Germline V gene lookup returns CDR1 SGHAT and CDR2 FQNNGV. The CDR3 sequence is 15 residues long.